The 8 T cell receptor beta chains below come from one sample, sequenced in a study of early T cells in non-severe SARS-CoV-2 infection. TCRdb analysed the 5' RACE reads with MiXCR anew, one entry per CDR3 protein. Among approximately 28,000 distinct CDR3 sequences listed, approximately 5% were seen once. Sequenced: whole blood. The receptor source for this set is an adult who was a healthcare worker with PCR-confirmed SARS-CoV-2 infection or an uninfected control (not recorded which).

This clonotype was found many times. V usage is TRBV5-6 and J usage is TRBJ2-1; 7 nucleotides line up with TRBD1. The CDR3 covers 13 residues. Germline CDR1 SGHDT, CDR2 YYEEEE. After removal of 0 bases from V and 8 bases from J, the junction contained 2 bases not matched to a gene. The DNA of the CDR3 is TGTGCCAGCAGCTTGGGACAGGGAGATGAGCAGTTCTTC. Residues: CASSLGQGDEQFF.

This clonotype ranks as medium-sized. CDR3 region: CASSQERQGAVTQYF. CDR3 nucleotides: TGTGCCAGCAGCCAAGAGAGGCAGGGGGCCGTGACCCAGTACTTC. The chain has TRBV3-1 and TRBJ2-5, with TRBD1 matching over 8 bases. This CDR3 region has 15 residues. The germline V gene encodes CDR1 LGHDT and CDR2 YNNKEL (reference sequence). V dropped 0 bases and J dropped 7; count of bases not matched to a gene: 7.

CDR3 coding DNA: TGCAGCGTCCACCGGGACCAAGAGACCCAGTACTTC. Encoded protein: CSVHRDQETQYF. The rearrangement joins TRBV29-1 to TRBJ2-5; D is unresolved. CDR1 and CDR2 from the germline V gene are SQVTM and ANQGSEA. This CDR3 comprises 12 residues. Trimming left V 6 bases short and J 0 bases short, with 8 bases between.

The rearrangement links TRBV3-1 to TRBJ1-2, with D possibly matching TRBD1 (6 bases). Germline V gives CDR1 LGHDT, CDR2 YNNKEL (reference sequence). The V end was cut by 4 bases, the J end by 9 bases, with 18 bases between. This CDR3 region has 14 residues. The CDR3 loop is CASSPGTNSGSYTF. CDR3 DNA sequence: TGTGCCAGCAGCCCCGGGACAAACTCGGGGAGCTACACCTTC. Looking up the rest from reference TRBV3-1 and TRBJ1-2 gives the full variable domain: DTAVSQTPKYLVTQMGNDKSIKCEQNLGHDTMYWYKQDSKKFLKIMFSYNNKELIINETVPNRFSPKSPDKAHLNLHINSLELGDSAVYFCASSPGTNSGSYTFGSGTRLTVV.

This clonotype occurred many times. V and J are TRBV20-1 and TRBJ1-1; weak D call: TRBD1 (5 bases). The V end was cut by 0 bases, the J end by 0 bases, with 8 bases between. The CDR3 runs 14 residues. Germline values: CDR1 DFQATT, CDR2 SNEGSKA (reference sequence). The CDR3 is CSAREQDMNTEAFF. The CDR3 region has the DNA TGCAGTGCTAGAGAACAGGATATGAACACTGAAGCTTTCTTT.

This clonotype was observed many times. The rearrangement links TRBV7-8 to TRBJ2-7; D gene ambiguous. V was cut by 5 bases and J by 0 bases, with 11 bases left in between. The length of the CDR3 is 14 residues. Per the germline V gene, CDR1 is SGHVS and CDR2 is FQNEAQ. The CDR3 is CASSPQENSYEQYF. The DNA of the CDR3 is TGTGCCAGCAGCCCGCAGGAGAACTCCTACGAGCAGTACTTC.

This clonotype was recorded many times. This sequence joins TRBV3-1 and TRBJ1-1; TRBD1 agrees at 9 bases. In germline, CDR1 is LGHDT, CDR2 YNNKEL (reference sequence). The CDR3 spans 19 residues. Unmatched junction bases numbered 15, after V lost 1 base and J lost 3 bases. CDR3 coding DNA: TGTGCCAGCAGCCAAGGGGGGAGAGGACAGGGGACCAAGGACACTGAAGCTTTCTTT. Encoded protein: CASSQGGRGQGTKDTEAFF.

With respect to this clonotype: A clone one base away is much larger, so this may be a read error. The chain links TRBV27 to TRBJ2-1; 7 nucleotides line up with TRBD1. The germline V gene encodes CDR1 MNHEY and CDR2 SMNVEV (reference sequence). Trimming took 0 bases from V and 3 from J; bases not matched to a gene: 2. This CDR3 region has 15 residues. Written as DNA, the CDR3 is TGTGCCAGCAGTTTATCGGGACAGTTCTACAATGAGCAGTTCTTC. Translating gives CASSLSGQFYNEQFF.